This TCR beta chain stems from a study of blood T cells in healthy people across ages (dated by TCRdb to 2014 to 2015). In the study overall: In model experiments, roughly one uniquely barcoded TCR beta cDNA molecule per two T cells was captured by template switching. Using deep sequencing normalized with unique cDNA molecular identifiers, the study measured how TCR beta repertoire diversity changes with age. Four age groups were formed from the donors: young (average about 15 years), middle-aged (approximately 40), aged (under 70) and long-lived (82). For two donors (one aged 18 to 30 and one aged 80 or older), the study analyzed two additional independent replicas of 1 million unique cDNA reads from the same blood draw. Results and caveats for the whole study, not just this receptor: As age increased, observed TCR beta diversity per million T cells dropped in a roughly linear way, and a significant reduction was already evident by age about 40. Observed TCR beta diversity correlated strongly with the percentage of naive T cells measured by flow cytometry. Donor CMV infection status was unknown, potentially confounding age-related changes in expanded clonotypes. Conclusive comparison of naive and antigen-experienced compartments was prevented by the profiling of bulk unsorted PBMCs. Estimates of total diversity based on one million sequenced T cells were considered lower bounds and underestimates. The long-lived group showed more naive CD4+ T cells, fewer expanded clones and increased TCR diversity than the aged group, suggesting age selection.

Library preparation was by 5' RACE. The instrument given in TCRdb is Illumina HiSeq 2500. The second PCR ran for about 7 to 11 cycles and used a J-beta primer mix along with a sample-barcoded 5' primer. A unique molecular identifier was introduced onto each TCR beta cDNA molecule by a template-switch 5' adaptor carrying 12 random nucleotides. Each sample yielded at least 3 million CDR3-containing paired-end reads. The Mint cDNA synthesis kit, primed by a TRBC-specific oligonucleotide, was used to synthesize first-strand cDNA from all RNA. After uracil-DNA glycosylase treatment, a first 18-cycle PCR used universal primers M1SS and BC2_uni_R on all cDNA. In the authors' own workflow: For normalization, 1 million high-quality reads, each with a distinct molecular identifier, were randomly selected from each sample. Reads sharing molecular identifiers were discarded rather than binned into consensus sequences. MiTCR, run with a Q25 quality threshold and the strictest error-elimination algorithm, handled CDR3 identification, clonotype clustering and error correction. Lower-bound total TCR beta diversity was estimated with a nonparametric unseen species model using Euler transformation. TCRdb reanalyzed the raw reads on its own, using fastp at Q25 for trimming and MiXCR for clone calling, and kept in-frame beta chains. Rows with a matching CDR3 protein are joined into one entry that keeps the most common DNA and genes. TCRdb's processing, not the authors' own work, is the source of the V and J calls. Recorded for this sample are approximately 780,000 distinct CDR3 sequences; about a quarter of them occurred a single time. The ten largest clones add up to 3% of the sample.

The donors were roughly 39 Caucasian individuals from Russia, aged 6 to 90 years, who were systemically healthy. Each donor gave 8 to 10 milliliters of peripheral blood, collected into EDTA-treated Vacutainer tubes. PBMCs were isolated by Ficoll-Paque density-gradient centrifugation, with at least 6 million obtained per sample. Trizol reagent was used to extract total RNA from the PBMCs, yielding at least 6 micrograms per sample. The percentages of naive CD45RAhigh/CD27high T cells were determined by flow cytometry on a PBMC aliquot from every donor. This clonotype was counted between two and nine times. Its antigen target is currently unknown. The input lacks base qualities; no much larger clone sits a single base away. From the cysteine up to the phenylalanine, the CDR3 has a length of 14 residues. CDR3 DNA is the only sequence kept; it has 42 bases, read in frame from the first base. The germline V gene yields SQVTM for CDR1 and ANQGSEA for CDR2. Trimming leaves V shorter by 1 base and J shorter by 4 bases, with the junction holding 5 bases beyond the gene matches.

These same data were also listed under a study on T cells of mothers and their children. Reported in the second study: Donors were nine systemically healthy Caucasian individuals: three mothers and their six children. cDNA synthesis consumed the entire amount of extracted RNA, loaded at around 1.5 ug RNA in each 15 ul reaction. Sample barcodes and 2-4 random nucleotides were added via the M1S primer in the second PCR. Over 10 million TCR beta CDR3 reads came from each mother, compared with about 3.2 million reads from each child. TCR recombination output is similarly shaped by thymic selection in related and unrelated pairs, with a minor effect exerted by inherited differences. Normalized repertoire overlap was always found to be slightly, but never significantly, higher in related mother-child pairs than in unrelated mother-child pairs. No persistent microchimeric T cell clones were detected, at a sensitivity of approximately 100 clones per million clonotypes. Deep NGS was used in the study to compare the TCR beta repertoires of mothers and children and to look for features that separate related mother-child pairs from unrelated individuals. On average, the children were roughly 10 +/- 4 years old, while the mothers were about 40 +/- 4 years old. Libraries were sequenced on Illumina HiSeq 2000 with 100+100 nt paired-end reads after adapter ligation with NEBNext reagents. To avoid cross-contamination, the mother libraries and the child libraries were prepared a month apart and sequenced in separate runs. For each donor, between roughly 500,000 and 2,200,000 distinct TCR beta clonotypes were identified. Naive TCR beta clonotypes were estimated from low-frequency clonotypes matched to each donor's FACS-determined naive share, without sorting.

This receptor was identified in a boy aged 10-17 years in good health. Input material: blood. The chain is assembled from TRBV29-1 and TRBJ1-2; 8 of the junction bases match TRBD1. The CDR3 is CSVEGQGAGYGYTF. The DNA sequence is as follows: TGCAGCGTTGAAGGGCAGGGGGCCGGCTATGGCTACACCTTC.